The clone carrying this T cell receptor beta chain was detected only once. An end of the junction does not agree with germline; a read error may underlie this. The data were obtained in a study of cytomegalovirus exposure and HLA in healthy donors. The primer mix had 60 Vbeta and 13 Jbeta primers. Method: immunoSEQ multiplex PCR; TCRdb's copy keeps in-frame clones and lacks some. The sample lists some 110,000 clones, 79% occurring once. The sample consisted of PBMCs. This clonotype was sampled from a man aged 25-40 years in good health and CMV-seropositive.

In nucleotides, the CDR3 is TGTTCCAGCAGAAAAGCGCGGGCGGGGCTCAATGAGCAGTTCTTC. Translation gives CSSRKARAGLNEQFF. V and J are TRBV7-9 and TRBJ2-1, with a weak D call TRBD2 (6 bases). CDR1 is SEHNR and CDR2 is FQNEAQ in the germline V gene (reference sequence). The CDR3 has 15 residues.